Reported below is one T cell receptor (beta chain). The record originates from a study of OX40 agonist ivuxolimab in advanced cancers. Study context: Patient treatment consisted of intravenous ivuxolimab administration every 2 weeks at 0.01 to 10 mg/kg. Patients with hepatocellular carcinoma, melanoma, renal cell or head and neck cancer made up the dose-escalation patients. Three partial responders included one hepatocellular carcinoma patient and two cutaneous melanoma patients.

The protocol was immunoSEQ multiplex PCR, while the TCRdb copy is restricted to in-frame clones and leaves out a portion. Of about 120,000 clones listed, roughly 93% are singletons. The CDR3 is 15 residues long. The V end was cut by 1 base, the J end by 8 bases, with 15 bases between. Germline-derived CDR1 and CDR2 are SEHNR and FQNEAQ (reference sequence). Sequenced here: CD4+ or CD8+ T cells sorted from blood, sampled in a trial of the OX40 agonist ivuxolimab. V is TRBV7-9 and J is TRBJ2-4; TRBD1 might be the D (6 bases). This clonotype was sampled from an adult with an advanced solid tumor such as melanoma, head and neck, liver or kidney cancer. The CDR3 spells CASSLGADSRDIQYF. Written as DNA, the CDR3 is TGTGCCAGCAGCTTAGGCGCGGACAGTCGCGACATTCAGTACTTC.